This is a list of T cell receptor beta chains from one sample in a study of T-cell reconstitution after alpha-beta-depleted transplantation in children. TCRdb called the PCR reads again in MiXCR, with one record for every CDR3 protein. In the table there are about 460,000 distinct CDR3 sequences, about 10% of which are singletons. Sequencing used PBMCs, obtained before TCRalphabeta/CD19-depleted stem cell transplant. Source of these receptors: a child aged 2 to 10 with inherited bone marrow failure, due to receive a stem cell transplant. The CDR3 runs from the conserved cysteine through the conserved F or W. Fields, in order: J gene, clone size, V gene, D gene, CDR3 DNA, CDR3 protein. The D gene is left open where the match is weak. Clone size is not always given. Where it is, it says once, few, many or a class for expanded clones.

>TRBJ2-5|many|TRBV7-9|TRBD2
TGTGCCAGCAGCTTAGATGGGACTAGCGTAAAAGAGACCCAGTACTTC
CASSLDGTSVKETQYF
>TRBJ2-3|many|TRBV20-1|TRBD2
TGCAGTGCTTGGAGCGGGAGGGCCTTAGATACGCAGTATTTT
CSAWSGRALDTQYF
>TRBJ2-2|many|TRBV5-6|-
TGTGCCAGCAGCTTGAAGCGGGCGTCCGGGGAGCTGTTTTTT
CASSLKRASGELFF
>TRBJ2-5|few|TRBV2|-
TGTGCCAGCATTACCCAAGAGCCGTACTTC
CASITQEPYF
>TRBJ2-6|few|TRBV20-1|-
TGCAGTTCGTACAGGGCTGGGGCCAACGTCCTGACTTTC
CSSYRAGANVLTF
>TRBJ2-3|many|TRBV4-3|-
TGCGCCAGCAGCCAAGAAAGGAACACAGATACGCAGTATTTT
CASSQERNTDTQYF
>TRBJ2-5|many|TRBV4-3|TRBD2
TGCGCCAGCAGCCAAGCACTAGCGGAGACCCAGTACTTC
CASSQALAETQYF
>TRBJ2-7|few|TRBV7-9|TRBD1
TGTGCCAGCAGCTTATGGCCGGGACAGGGATCCTACGAGCAGTACTTC
CASSLWPGQGSYEQYF
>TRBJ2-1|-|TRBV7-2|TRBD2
TGTGCCAGCAGCGTTACTAGCGGCCCGTACTCTGAGCAGTTCTTC
CASSVTSGPYSEQFF
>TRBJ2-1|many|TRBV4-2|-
TGTGCCAGCAGAAAAATGGACAGCGAGCAGTTCTTC
CASRKMDSEQFF
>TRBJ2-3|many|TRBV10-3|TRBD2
TGTGCCATCAGTGAGGTCCTACTAGCGGGAGGTAGCACAGATACGCAGTATTTT
CAISEVLLAGGSTDTQYF
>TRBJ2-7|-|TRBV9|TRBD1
TGTGCCAGCAGCGTAGGGGACAGCTACGAGCAGTCCTTC
CASSVGDSYEQSF
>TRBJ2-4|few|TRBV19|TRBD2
TGTGCCAGTAGTAGCCTAAGCGGGAGAGTGGTTATTCAGTACTTC
CASSSLSGRVVIQYF
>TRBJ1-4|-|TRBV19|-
TGTGCCACCTCGGACTTTTCTAATGAAAAACTGTTTTTT
CATSDFSNEKLFF
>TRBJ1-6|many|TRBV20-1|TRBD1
TGCAGTGCTAGCCGGGACAGGGGTTCACCCCTCCACTTT
CSASRDRGSPLHF
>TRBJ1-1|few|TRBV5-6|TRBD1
TGTGCCAGCAGCTTGGTGGGAGGGACAGTAGGAATGAACACTGAAGCTTTCTTT
CASSLVGGTVGMNTEAFF
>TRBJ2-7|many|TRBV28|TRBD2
TGTGCCAGCAGCCAAAGGGCTAGCGGGCAGTACTTC
CASSQRASGQYF
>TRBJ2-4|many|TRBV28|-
TGTGCCAGCAGTTCCGGGTGGGCCAAAAACATTCAGTACTTC
CASSSGWAKNIQYF
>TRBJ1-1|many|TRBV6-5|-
TGTGCCGGCGGACTCTTTAAGAACACTGAAGCTTTCTTT
CAGGLFKNTEAFF
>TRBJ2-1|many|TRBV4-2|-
TGTGCCAGCAGCCAAGAGTCGGACAGTCGATACAATGAGCAGTTCTTC
CASSQESDSRYNEQFF
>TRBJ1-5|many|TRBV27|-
TGTGCCAGCAGTTTAAACGCGGGGGGCCAATTCAATCAGCCCCAGCATTTT
CASSLNAGGQFNQPQHF
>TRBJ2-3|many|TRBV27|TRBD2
TGTGCCAGCGGCCATCGGGAGGCGACCGATACGCAGTATTTT
CASGHREATDTQYF
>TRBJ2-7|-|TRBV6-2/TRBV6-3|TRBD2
TGTGCCAGCAGTAAACGAGCGGGAGGGGCCTACGAGCAGTACTTC
CASSKRAGGAYEQYF
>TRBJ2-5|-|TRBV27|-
TGTGCCAGCAGTTTTCTAGCGAAAGAGACCCAGTACTTC
CASSFLAKETQYF
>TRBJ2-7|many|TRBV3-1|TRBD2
TGTGCCAGCAGCCAAGATTGGACGGGAGGAGGGTACGAGCAGTACTTC
CASSQDWTGGGYEQYF
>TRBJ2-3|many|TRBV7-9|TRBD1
TGTGCCAGCAGCTTTGGGGACAGGGAAGATACGCAGTATTTT
CASSFGDREDTQYF
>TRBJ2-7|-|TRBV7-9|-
TGTGCCAGCGGCTTCCAGGGGCCGATGAGGCGGAACCCCTACGAGCAGTACTTC
CASGFQGPMRRNPYEQYF
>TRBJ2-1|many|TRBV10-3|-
TGTGCCATCCGGGTAAGCGGCGACAATGAGCAGTTCTTC
CAIRVSGDNEQFF
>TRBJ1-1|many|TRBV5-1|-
TGCGCCAGCAGCTTGGGGCCTGAAGCTTTCTTT
CASSLGPEAFF
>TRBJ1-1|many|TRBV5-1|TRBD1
TGCGCCAGCAGCTTGGCGGGACAGGGTAGCACTGAAGCTTTCTTT
CASSLAGQGSTEAFF
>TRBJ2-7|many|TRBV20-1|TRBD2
TGCAGTGCCGGGACTAGTTATACCTACGAGCAGTACTTC
CSAGTSYTYEQYF
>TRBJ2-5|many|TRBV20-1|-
TGCAGTGCTAGAGATGGCGGCCCGGAGACCCAGTACTTC
CSARDGGPETQYF
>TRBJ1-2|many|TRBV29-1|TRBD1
TGCAGCGCGACCGGGACAGGGTTTTATGTCTACACCTTC
CSATGTGFYVYTF
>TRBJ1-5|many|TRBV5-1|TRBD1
TGCGCCAGCAGCTTGGGCAGGGGGGCGGATAGCAATCAGCCCCAGCATTTT
CASSLGRGADSNQPQHF